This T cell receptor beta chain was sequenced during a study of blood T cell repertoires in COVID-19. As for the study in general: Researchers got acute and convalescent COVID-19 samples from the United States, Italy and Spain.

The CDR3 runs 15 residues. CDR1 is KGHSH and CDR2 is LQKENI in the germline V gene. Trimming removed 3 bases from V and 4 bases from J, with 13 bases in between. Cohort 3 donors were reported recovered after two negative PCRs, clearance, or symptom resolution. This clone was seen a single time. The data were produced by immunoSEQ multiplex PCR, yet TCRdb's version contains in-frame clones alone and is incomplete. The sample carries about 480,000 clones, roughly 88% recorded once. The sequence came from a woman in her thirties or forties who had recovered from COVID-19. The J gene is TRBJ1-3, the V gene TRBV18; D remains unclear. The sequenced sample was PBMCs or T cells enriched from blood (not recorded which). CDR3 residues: CASSPGRTLGNTIYF. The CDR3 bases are TGTGCCAGCTCACCGGGCAGAACATTAGGAAACACCATATATTTT.